These 9 T cell receptor beta chains came from one sample sequenced in a study of beta chain features in type 1 diabetes. Study-wide results and limits: Within each of all four CD4+ subsets, Type 1 diabetes patients had TCRB CDR3s that were moderately but significantly shorter.

Reverse transcribing all isolated RNA meant expressed TCRB transcripts were sequenced. TCRdb's copy holds only in-frame clones and misses some; the assay was immunoSEQ multiplex PCR. The table records about 400,000 clones, around an eighth of them present only once. Their cognate antigens are unknown. Sequencing was done on a sample of naive CD4+ T cells from blood. These receptors originate from a woman aged 18 to 35 with type 1 diabetes.

In its sample, this clone was seen a few times. The V and J genes are TRBV30 and TRBJ2-7; D call uncertain. The CDR3 loop spans 12 amino acids. The V and J ends lost 4 bases and 7 bases respectively, with 14 bases between them. The germline V gene encodes CDR1 GTSNPN and CDR2 SVGIG (reference sequence). CDR3 region: CAWTLRGGEQYF. CDR3 sequence (DNA): TGTGCCTGGACCCTACGAGGCGGTGAGCAGTACTTC.

This clone has more than one count but fewer than ten. Here the CDR3 DNA reads TGTGCCAGTCGGCAGGTTTCCGGAACGAACACCGGGGAGCTGTTTTTT. Translated: CASRQVSGTNTGELFF. This chain uses TRBV11-2 with TRBJ2-2; the D is unclear. This CDR3 is 16 amino acids long. Germline V gene data show CDR1 as SGHAT and CDR2 as FQNNGV. V dropped 9 bases and J dropped 0 bases, with 17 bases sitting between them.

CDR3 protein: CAWSVGREGYEQYF. Here the CDR3 DNA reads TGTGCCTGGAGTGTCGGTCGGGAGGGCTACGAGCAGTACTTC. The chain uses TRBV30 and TRBJ2-7; 8 positions agree with TRBD2. Trimming cost V 0 bases and J 3 bases; bases outside gene matches: 4. This CDR3 comprises 14 residues. Germline V gives CDR1 GTSNPN, CDR2 SVGIG (reference sequence).

The chain carries TRBV6-5 and TRBJ1-5, with TRBD1 as a possible D gene (6 bases). The CDR3 has 16 residues. V was trimmed by 2 bases and J by 3 bases, leaving 14 bases between them. Germline CDR1 reads MNHEY; CDR2 reads SVGAGI. In nucleotides, the CDR3 is TGTGCCAGCAGTTACGCAGGCCAGGGGATCAATCAGCCCCAGCATTTT. Translated: CASSYAGQGINQPQHF.

In this sample, this clone turned up a few times. V usage is TRBV14 and J usage is TRBJ1-2, with D hard to call. Trimming took 4 bases from V and 5 from J, leaving 11 bases between them. The CDR3 contains 13 residues. Germline CDR1 reads SGHDN; CDR2 reads FVKESK. CDR3 loop: CASSRTTAYGYTF. CDR3 sequence (DNA): TGTGCCAGCAGCCGAACAACCGCTTATGGCTACACCTTC.

This rearrangement joins TRBV5-1 to TRBJ2-7; D is possibly TRBD2 (6 bases). The CDR3 is 14 residues long. Trimming took off 1 base at V and 4 bases at J, with 12 bases between the two ends. CDR1 and CDR2 (germline): SGHRS, YFSETQ. CDR3 in DNA: TGCGCCAGCAGCTTGCTGCGGGAAGGATACGAGCAGTACTTC. This translates into CASSLLREGYEQYF.

The chain has TRBV18 and TRBJ1-6; D not resolved. The germline V gene encodes CDR1 KGHSH and CDR2 LQKENI. The CDR3 covers 14 residues. The V end lost 3 bases, the J end lost 5 bases, and 8 bases lay between the germline ends. The CDR3 DNA reads as TGTGCCAGCTCACCCTCCTACGATAATTCACCCCTCCACTTT. It codes for CASSPSYDNSPLHF.

The chain joins TRBV5-6 to TRBJ2-1, with D possibly being TRBD2 (6 bases). This CDR3 is 15 amino acids long. V was cut by 1 base and J by 3 bases, with 11 bases left in between. Germline V gene lookup returns CDR1 SGHDT and CDR2 YYEEEE. In nucleotides, the CDR3 is TGTGCCAGCAGCTTGCTGGCGGGAAACTACAATGAGCAGTTCTTC. It translates to CASSLLAGNYNEQFF.

Only a few counts were recorded for this clone. The chain couples TRBV5-1 to TRBJ2-1; 13 bases fit TRBD2. V lost 4 bases and J lost 10; bases outside the gene matches: 11. Germline values: CDR1 SGHRS, CDR2 YFSETQ. This CDR3 is built from 16 residues. CDR3 region: CASSITSGGASGEQFF. The CDR3 coding sequence is TGCGCCAGCAGCATTACTAGCGGGGGGGCCTCAGGCGAGCAGTTCTTC.